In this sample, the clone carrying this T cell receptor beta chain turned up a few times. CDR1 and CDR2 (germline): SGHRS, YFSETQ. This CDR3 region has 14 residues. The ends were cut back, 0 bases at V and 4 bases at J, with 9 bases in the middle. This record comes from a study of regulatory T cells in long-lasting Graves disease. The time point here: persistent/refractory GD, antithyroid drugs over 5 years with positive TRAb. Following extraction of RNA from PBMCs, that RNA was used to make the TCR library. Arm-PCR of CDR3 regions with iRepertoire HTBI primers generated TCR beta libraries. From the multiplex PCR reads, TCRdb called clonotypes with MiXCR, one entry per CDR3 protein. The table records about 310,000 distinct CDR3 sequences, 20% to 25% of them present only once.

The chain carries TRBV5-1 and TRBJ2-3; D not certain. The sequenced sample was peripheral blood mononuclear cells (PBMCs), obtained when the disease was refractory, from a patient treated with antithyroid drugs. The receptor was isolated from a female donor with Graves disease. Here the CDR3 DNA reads TGCGCCAGCAGCTTGGCCAACCAGGCAGATACGCAGTATTTT. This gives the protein CASSLANQADTQYF.